This T cell receptor (beta chain) is from a study of identical twins. General study results and limits: Cross-sectional statistical analysis, not tracking of the same donors, underpinned the conclusions.

This CDR3 comprises 17 residues. Trimming cost V 0 bases and J 0 bases; bases outside gene matches: 4. Germline CDR1 is SGHVS and CDR2 is FNYEAQ. A note on this clonotype: Its target is unknown.

TCRdb re-called the 5' RACE reads with MiXCR, one entry per CDR3 protein. The sample has about 890,000 distinct CDR3 sequences; 9% to 15% are singletons. The sample also formed part of further work on yellow fever vaccine responses in identical twins.

Sequencing was done on a sample of PBMCs. This chain links TRBV7-6 with TRBJ2-2; 7 bases align to TRBD2. This sequence was found in a woman under 30 in good health. The CDR3 reads CASSLAGGVTNTGELFF. The CDR3 bases are TGTGCCAGCAGCTTAGCGGGGGGGGTCACGAACACCGGGGAGCTGTTTTTT.